The clone carrying this T cell receptor beta chain has at least ten counts. Its matching antigen is unknown. Each CDR3 protein is one row after TCRdb ran MiXCR on the RT-PCR reads. The sample gives about 530,000 distinct CDR3 sequences, 10% to 15% of which show up once; 10% is in the top ten. The V and J ends lost 1 base and 3 bases respectively, with 13 bases between them. The CDR3 sequence is 16 residues long. CDR1 is MNHNS, CDR2 SASEGT, per germline. The record originates from a study of response to subunit inactivated influenza vaccine. Study conclusions and caveats: Few new T cells, the authors suggested, are recruited by each seasonal influenza vaccination.

The J gene is TRBJ1-5, the V gene TRBV6-1; tentatively, D is TRBD1 (6 bases). The starting material was PBMCs from blood, obtained on the day of vaccination. The source is a man aged 50-59 years who received an inactivated influenza vaccine. The CDR3 coding sequence is TGTGCCAGCAGTGAAGGAAGACAGGTCCCCAATCAGCCCCAGCATTTT. Amino acid sequence: CASSEGRQVPNQPQHF.